One and the same sample provided the 22 T cell receptor beta chains below, sequenced in a study of kidney transplant recipient with SARS-CoV-2 infection (TCRdb year 2021). Reads for this sample came from an Illumina MiSeq. The raw public data were reprocessed by TCRdb itself: fastp quality trimming at Q25, MiXCR clonotype calling, in-frame beta chains only. Identical CDR3 protein sequences are pooled into one entry, listed with their most common genes and DNA. This sample gives 200,000 to 250,000 distinct CDR3 sequences in total; around 28% of them show up just once. 7% to 8% of the sample is in the top ten clones. Interpreted using the paper, the time point label stands for: pre-pandemic baseline sample and day 111 after first positive SARS-CoV-2 test. Sequences were derived from a blood sample, sampled at baseline and on roughly day 110 from a kidney transplant recipient. The receptor set was obtained from a male patient between 25 and 39 years old who had COVID-19 and was a kidney transplant recipient. Following transplantation, part of the T cell population may be supplied by the graft donor rather than the patient.

This rearrangement joins TRBV5-1 to TRBJ2-5, with a weak D call TRBD1 (6 bases). Trimming cost V 6 bases and J 5 bases, with 20 bases left between them. This CDR3 has 15 residues. Germline V gives CDR1 SGHRS, CDR2 YFSETQ. The CDR3 DNA follows: TGCGCCAGCACCTTAAACATACAGGGACGCGAGACCCAGTACTTC. As protein: CASTLNIQGRETQYF.

The chain links TRBV6-2 or TRBV6-3 to TRBJ2-7, with 10 positions matching TRBD2. Germline assignment: CDR1 MNHEY and CDR2 SVGEGT. This CDR3 is built from 15 residues. V dropped 0 bases and J dropped 5; count of bases not matched to a gene: 4. The DNA for the CDR3 is TGTGCCAGCAGTTACTCGGCTAGCGGGGGCCACGAGCAGTACTTC. It yields the protein CASSYSASGGHEQYF.

The chain couples TRBV28 to TRBJ2-4, with D hard to call. The CDR3 runs to 12 residues. The V gene's germline CDR1 is MDHEN and CDR2 SYDVKM. V lost 6 bases, J lost 13 bases, and 16 bases lay in between. The CDR3 bases are TGTGCCAGCAGCCCGAGGAGATCTGAGCAGTACTTC. It translates to CASSPRRSEQYF.

This clonotype was observed at least ten times. This rearrangement joins TRBV2 to TRBJ2-2, with TRBD2 matching 12 bases. Germline V lookup: CDR1 SNHLY, CDR2 FYNNEI. Unmatched junction bases numbered 5, after V lost 7 bases and J lost 5 bases. The CDR3 consists of 15 residues. The chain's CDR3 is CASTRLAGVTGELFF. The CDR3 DNA follows: TGTGCCAGCACCAGACTAGCGGGAGTAACCGGGGAGCTGTTTTTT. The entire variable domain, with the rest obtained from reference TRBV2 and TRBJ2-2, is as follows: EPEVTQTPSHQVTQMGQEVILRCVPISNHLYFYWYRQILGQKVEFLVSFYNNEISEKSEIFDDQFSVERPDGSNFTLKIRSTKLEDSAMYFCASTRLAGVTGELFFGEGSRLTVL.

This sequence joins TRBV12-3 or TRBV12-4 and TRBJ2-3, with D unresolved. There are 13 residues in the CDR3. V dropped 2 bases and J dropped 12 bases, with 15 bases sitting between them. The CDR3 region is CASSLSRHINQYF. Here the CDR3 DNA reads TGTGCCAGCAGTTTATCCCGTCACATTAATCAGTATTTT.

About this clonotype: Being one base from a much bigger clone, this may be a read error. CDR3 in amino acids: CASVKHVPGRTYGYTF. The CDR3 coding sequence is TGTGCCAGCGTTAAGCACGTACCAGGAAGGACCTATGGCTACACCTTC. V and J are TRBV5-4 and TRBJ1-2; D ambiguous. V shed 7 bases and J shed 4 bases, with 23 bases lying between them. The CDR3 covers 16 residues. Germline V gives CDR1 SGHNT, CDR2 YYREEE (reference sequence).

The sample holds many counts of this clonotype. The rearrangement joins TRBV3-1 to TRBJ1-1; 7 nucleotides match TRBD1. The CDR3 loop spans 15 amino acids. Germline V gene sequence: CDR1 LGHDT, CDR2 YNNKEL (reference sequence). Trimming at V came to 4 bases and at J to 1 base, leaving 6 bases not matched to a gene. In nucleotides, the CDR3 is TGTGCCAGCAGCCCCCCGGGACAGTGGAACACTGAAGCTTTCTTT. Encoded protein: CASSPPGQWNTEAFF. Drawing the rest from reference TRBV3-1 and TRBJ1-1, the complete variable domain is DTAVSQTPKYLVTQMGNDKSIKCEQNLGHDTMYWYKQDSKKFLKIMFSYNNKELIINETVPNRFSPKSPDKAHLNLHINSLELGDSAVYFCASSPPGQWNTEAFFGQGTRLTVV.

This clonotype was detected ten times or more. This sequence joins TRBV6-5 and TRBJ2-6; D is uncertain. The germline V and J ends were trimmed by 9 bases and 0 bases, with 15 bases remaining between them. The germline gives CDR1 MNHEY, CDR2 SVGAGI. The CDR3 consists of 16 residues. The CDR3 spells CARGGGYNSGANVLTF. The CDR3 coding sequence is TGTGCCAGGGGCGGCGGATATAACTCTGGGGCCAACGTCCTGACTTTC.

As to this clonotype: One base away lies a much larger clone, so this may be a sequencing read error. This chain connects TRBV7-7 to TRBJ1-2; D remains unclear. Per the germline V gene, CDR1 is SSHAT and CDR2 is FNYEAQ (reference sequence). The ends were cut back, 5 bases at V and 4 bases at J, with 23 bases in the middle. CDR3 size: 17 residues. CDR3 in amino acids: CASSAQFKCQKTYGYTF. The DNA of the CDR3 is TGTGCCAGCAGCGCCCAATTTAAGTGCCAAAAGACCTATGGCTACACCTTC.

This clonotype was seen repeatedly, ten times or more. The rearrangement joins TRBV30 to TRBJ1-2; D is undetermined. Germline V gives CDR1 GTSNPN, CDR2 SVGIG (reference sequence). V gave up 0 bases and J gave up 8 bases, with 13 bases separating them. The CDR3 totals 13 residues. The chain's CDR3 is CAWSVSGVHGYTF. The CDR3 bases are TGTGCCTGGAGTGTATCCGGGGTCCACGGCTACACCTTC.

Points on this clonotype: A clone one base away is much larger, so this may be a read error. The chain has TRBV3-1 and TRBJ1-4; 10 bases line up with TRBD1. The length of the CDR3 is 15 residues. CDR1 is LGHDT and CDR2 is YNNKEL in the germline V gene (reference sequence). With 4 bases clipped from V and 8 bases from J, the junction kept 7 bases outside the gene matches. The CDR3 here is CASSPGQGGPEKLFF. The CDR3 DNA follows: TGTGCCAGCAGCCCCGGACAGGGGGGGCCGGAAAAACTGTTTTTT.

This clonotype was recorded at least ten times. The chain links TRBV12-5 to TRBJ1-2, with D possibly TRBD1 on 5 matching bases. The germline V gene encodes CDR1 LGHNT and CDR2 FRNRAP. This CDR3 spans 17 amino acids. Trimming cost V 4 bases and J 4 bases, with 22 bases left between them. The chain's CDR3 is CASGSHYLQGKTYGYTF. The DNA for the CDR3 is TGTGCTAGTGGTTCTCATTATTTGCAGGGAAAGACCTATGGCTACACCTTC.

There are many counts of this clonotype. An end of the junction differs from the germline gene, which may be a read error. The chain carries TRBV29-1 and TRBJ1-2; TRBD1 is a possible D gene (6 bases). The germline V gene encodes CDR1 SQVTM and CDR2 ANQGSEA. The length of the CDR3 is 14 residues. In DNA, the CDR3 is TGCAGCATTGAAGAACAGGGAAAACCCTATGGCTACACCTTC. This encodes CSIEEQGKPYGYTF.

Regarding this clonotype: Given a much more abundant clone one base away, this may be a read error. The chain carries TRBV10-1 and TRBJ1-2; D unclear. Germline lookup yields CDR1 WNHNN and CDR2 SYGVQD (reference sequence). The CDR3 runs 17 residues. The CDR3 region is CASSTDQRSRKTYGYAF. The CDR3 coding sequence is TGCGCCAGCAGTACCGATCAAAGATCGCGAAAGACCTATGGCTACGCCTTC.

This clonotype came up many times. This chain links TRBV15 with TRBJ1-4; D ambiguous. Germline V CDR1 and CDR2: LNHNV, YYDKDF (reference sequence). The CDR3 extends over 14 amino acids. Trimming stripped 6 bases from V and 4 bases from J, with 12 bases between. The CDR3 sequence is CATRSKGFNEKLFF. DNA of the CDR3: TGTGCCACCAGAAGCAAGGGTTTTAATGAAAAACTGTTTTTT.

This clonotype appeared many times. The rearrangement joins TRBV25-1 to TRBJ1-3; D is unclear. The V end lost 4 bases, the J end lost 3 bases, and 16 bases lay between the germline ends. The CDR3 is 16 residues long. CDR1 and CDR2 from the germline V gene are MGHDK and SYGVNS. The CDR3 region has the DNA TGTGCCAGCAGTGGACCCACCATTTTAGTTGGAAACACCATATATTTT. Its protein product is CASSGPTILVGNTIYF.

In the case of this clonotype: A much larger clone lies one base from this, so it may be a read error. The chain joins TRBV6-4 to TRBJ2-2; D is perhaps TRBD2 (7 bases). The CDR3 runs to 16 residues. Germline-derived CDR1 and CDR2 are MRHNA and SNTAGT. The CDR3 DNA reads TGTGCCAGATCCTCGGGGGGCGGACTAAACACCAGGGAGCTGTTTTTT. Residues: CARSSGGGLNTRELFF.

The V call is TRBV7-6, the J call TRBJ2-5; TRBD2 aligns across 7 bases. Germline V gene sequence: CDR1 SGHVS, CDR2 FNYEAQ. CDR3 length: 14 amino acids. V gave up 4 bases and J gave up 1 base; unmatched junction bases: 3. The CDR3, as DNA: TGTGCCAGCAGCTCCGGGGGGTTCCAAGAGACCCAGTACTTC. It specifies CASSSGGFQETQYF.

This clonotype has at least ten counts. The chain employs TRBV11-2 and TRBJ1-2, with unresolved D. CDR1 and CDR2 (germline): SGHAT, FQNNGV. The CDR3 sequence is 17 residues long. V gave up 5 bases and J gave up 4 bases, with 23 bases separating them. Here the CDR3 DNA reads TGTGCCAGCAGCGGTAGAGTAACAAGCAGAAAGACCTATGGCTACACCTTC. Translating gives CASSGRVTSRKTYGYTF. Looking up the rest from reference TRBV11-2 and TRBJ1-2 gives the full variable domain: EAGVAQSPRYKIIEKRQSVAFWCNPISGHATLYWYQQILGQGPKLLIQFQNNGVVDDSQLPKDRFSAERLKGVDSTLKIQPAKLEDSAVYLCASSGRVTSRKTYGYTFGSGTRLTVV.

With respect to this clonotype: This clone may be a read error of a much larger clone one base away. The J gene is TRBJ2-1, the V gene TRBV27, with 7 bases lining up with TRBD2. The J call is doubtful: the DNA matches TRBJ2-7 better. Germline CDR1 MNHEY, CDR2 SMNVEV (reference sequence). This CDR3 contains 13 residues. CDR3 bases: TGTGCCAGCGGCGTTGCGGGAGTGCACGAGCAGTACTTC. Translated, it gives CASGVAGVHEQYF.

The sample holds many counts of this clonotype. The rearrangement links TRBV14 to TRBJ2-5, with 9 bases that match TRBD1. CDR3 length: 15 residues. J gave up 1 base and V 3 bases, and 3 bases lay outside the gene matches. Germline assignment: CDR1 SGHDN and CDR2 FVKESK. CDR3 nucleotide sequence: TGTGCCAGCAGCCATCGGGACAGGGCCCAAGAGACCCAGTACTTC. Its translation: CASSHRDRAQETQYF.

The V and J genes are TRBV15 and TRBJ2-5, with no clear D. This CDR3 comprises 15 residues. Looked up from germline, CDR1 is LNHNV and CDR2 is YYDKDF (reference sequence). The ends were cut back, 0 bases at V and 4 bases at J, with 12 bases in the middle. In DNA, the CDR3 is TGTGCCACCAGCAGAGATCTAGATCGCGGAGAGACCCAGTACTTC. Encoded protein: CATSRDLDRGETQYF.